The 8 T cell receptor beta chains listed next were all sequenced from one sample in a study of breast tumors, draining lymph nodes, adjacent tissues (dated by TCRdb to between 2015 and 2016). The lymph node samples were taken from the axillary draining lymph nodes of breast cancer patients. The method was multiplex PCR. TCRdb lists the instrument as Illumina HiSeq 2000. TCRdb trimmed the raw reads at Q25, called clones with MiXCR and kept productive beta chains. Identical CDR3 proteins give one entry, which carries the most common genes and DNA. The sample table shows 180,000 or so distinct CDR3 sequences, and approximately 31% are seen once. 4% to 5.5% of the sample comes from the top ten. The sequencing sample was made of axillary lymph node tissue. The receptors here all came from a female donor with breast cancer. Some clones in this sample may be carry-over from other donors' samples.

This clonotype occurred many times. CDR3 DNA: TGTGCCTGGAGTATAGAGGGGATGAAAAAGACCCAGTACTTC. It translates to CAWSIEGMKKTQYF. The chain couples TRBV30 to TRBJ2-5; D may match TRBD1 or TRBD2 (5 bases each). Trimming took 2 bases from V and 6 from J, leaving 16 bases between them. CDR1 and CDR2 from the germline V gene are GTSNPN and SVGIG (reference sequence). There are 14 residues in the CDR3.

This chain's CDR3 is CASSPESREHF. DNA of the CDR3: TGTGCCAGCAGTCCGGAAAGCCGTGAGCATTTT. The chain uses TRBV6-2 or TRBV6-3 and TRBJ1-5; D gene uncertain. Trimming stripped 5 bases from V and 14 bases from J, with 13 bases between. The length of the CDR3 is 11 residues. Germline V gene data show CDR1 as MNHEY and CDR2 as SVGEGT.

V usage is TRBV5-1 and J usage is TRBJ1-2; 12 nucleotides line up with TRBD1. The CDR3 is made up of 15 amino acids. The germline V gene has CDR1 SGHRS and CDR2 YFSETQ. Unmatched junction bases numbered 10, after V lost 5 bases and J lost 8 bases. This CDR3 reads CASSTGLGQGAGYTF. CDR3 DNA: TGCGCCAGCAGTACAGGTTTGGGACAGGGGGCAGGCTACACCTTC.

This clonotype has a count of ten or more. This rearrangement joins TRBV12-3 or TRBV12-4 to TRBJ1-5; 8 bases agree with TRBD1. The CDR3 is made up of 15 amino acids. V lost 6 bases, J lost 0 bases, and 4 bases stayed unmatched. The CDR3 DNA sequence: TGTGCCAGCAGATCGGACAGGGTTAGCAATCAGCCCCAGCATTTT. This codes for CASRSDRVSNQPQHF.

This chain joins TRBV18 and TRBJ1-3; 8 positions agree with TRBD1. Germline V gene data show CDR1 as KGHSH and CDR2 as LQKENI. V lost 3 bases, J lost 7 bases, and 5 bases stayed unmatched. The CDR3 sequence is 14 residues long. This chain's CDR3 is CASSPRQGRNTIYF. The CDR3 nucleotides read TGTGCCAGCTCACCTCGACAGGGGAGGAACACCATATATTTT.

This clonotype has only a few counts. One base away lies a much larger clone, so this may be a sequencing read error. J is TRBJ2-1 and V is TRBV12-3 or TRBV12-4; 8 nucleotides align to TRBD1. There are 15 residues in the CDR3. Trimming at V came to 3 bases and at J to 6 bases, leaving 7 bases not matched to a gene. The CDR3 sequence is CASSFRGQEGNEQFF. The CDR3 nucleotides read TGTGCCAGCAGTTTCAGGGGACAGGAAGGCAATGAGCAGTTCTTC.

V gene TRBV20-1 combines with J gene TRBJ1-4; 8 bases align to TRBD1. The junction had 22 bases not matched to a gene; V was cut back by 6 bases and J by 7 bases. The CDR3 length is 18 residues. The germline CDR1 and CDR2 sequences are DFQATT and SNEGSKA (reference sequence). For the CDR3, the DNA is TGCAGTGCCATAGACGGACAGGGAACCTCTCGAGCTAGTGAAAAACTGTTTTTT. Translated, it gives CSAIDGQGTSRASEKLFF.

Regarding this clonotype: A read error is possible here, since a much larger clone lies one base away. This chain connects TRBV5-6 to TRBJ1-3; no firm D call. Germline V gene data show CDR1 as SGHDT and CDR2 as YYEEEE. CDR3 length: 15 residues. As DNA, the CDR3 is TGTGCCAGCAACCGGGTGGGGAACTCTGGAAGCACCATATATTTT. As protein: CASNRVGNSGSTIYF.